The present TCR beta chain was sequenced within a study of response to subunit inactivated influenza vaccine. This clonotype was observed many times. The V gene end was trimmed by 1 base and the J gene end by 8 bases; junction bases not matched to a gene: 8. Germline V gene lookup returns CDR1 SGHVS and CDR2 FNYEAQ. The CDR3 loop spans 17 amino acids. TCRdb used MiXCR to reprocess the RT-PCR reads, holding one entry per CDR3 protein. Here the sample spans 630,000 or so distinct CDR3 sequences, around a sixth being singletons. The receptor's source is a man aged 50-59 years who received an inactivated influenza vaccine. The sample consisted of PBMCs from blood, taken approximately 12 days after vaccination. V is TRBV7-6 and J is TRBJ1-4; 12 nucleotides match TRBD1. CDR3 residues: CASSLVPPGTGGEKLFF. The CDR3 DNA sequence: TGTGCCAGCAGCTTAGTACCCCCCGGGACAGGGGGCGAAAAACTGTTTTTT.